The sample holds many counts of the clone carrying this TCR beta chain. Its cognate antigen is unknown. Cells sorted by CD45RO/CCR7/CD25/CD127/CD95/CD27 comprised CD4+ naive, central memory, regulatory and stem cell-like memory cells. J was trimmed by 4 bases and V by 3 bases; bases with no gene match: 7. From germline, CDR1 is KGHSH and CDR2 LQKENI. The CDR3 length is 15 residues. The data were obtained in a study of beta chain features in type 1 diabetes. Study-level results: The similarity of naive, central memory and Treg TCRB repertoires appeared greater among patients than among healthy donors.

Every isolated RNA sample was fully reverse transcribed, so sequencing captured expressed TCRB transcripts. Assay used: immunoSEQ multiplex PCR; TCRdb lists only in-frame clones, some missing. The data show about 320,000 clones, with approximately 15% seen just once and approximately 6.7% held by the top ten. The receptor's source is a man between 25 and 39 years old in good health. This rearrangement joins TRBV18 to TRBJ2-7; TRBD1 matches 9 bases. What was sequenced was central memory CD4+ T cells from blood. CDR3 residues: CASSPGQGEGYEQYV. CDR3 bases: TGTGCCAGCTCACCGGGACAGGGTGAAGGGTACGAGCAGTACGTC.